The clone carrying this TCR beta chain was observed a handful of times. The source of the sample is a study of technical replicates of blood from a few donors. V lost 5 bases, J lost 2 bases, and 2 bases stayed unmatched. Germline loops: CDR1 SGHAT, CDR2 FQNNGV. This CDR3 has 14 residues. Clones were read by immunoSEQ multiplex PCR, and TCRdb kept only the in-frame ones, dropping some. The data hold 65,000 to 90,000 clones, with 93% observed a single time. The material sequenced was T cells isolated from PBMCs. The source is a human donor in good health. The chain is built from TRBV11-2 and TRBJ1-1, with 10 bases matching TRBD1. The CDR3 sequence is CASSGTGANTEAFF. The CDR3 nucleotides are TGTGCCAGCAGCGGGACAGGGGCTAACACTGAAGCTTTCTTT.